A single sample is the source of the 3 T cell receptor beta chains below, sequenced in a study of cytomegalovirus exposure and HLA in healthy donors. The PCR had 60 Vbeta and 13 Jbeta primers. Clones were read by immunoSEQ multiplex PCR, and TCRdb kept only the in-frame ones, dropping some. Of roughly 190,000 clones listed, more than 65% were seen once; the top ten hold about 3.5%. Input material: PBMCs. The receptors here all came from a man in his forties or fifties in good health and CMV-seropositive.

J is TRBJ1-1 and V is TRBV4-2; the D gene is possibly TRBD1 (5 bases). The V end was cut by 0 bases, the J end by 13 bases, with 12 bases between. There are 12 residues in the CDR3. Germline V lookup: CDR1 LGHNA, CDR2 YNFKEQ. The CDR3 nucleotides read TGTGCCAGCAGCCAAGAAGGCAGGGATTGTTTCTTT. This translates into CASSQEGRDCFF.

The rearrangement links TRBV6-6 to TRBJ2-7; no definite D call. Trimming took 6 bases from V and 2 from J, leaving 20 bases between them. The CDR3 consists of 16 residues. Germline-derived CDR1 and CDR2 are MNHNY and SVGAGI (reference sequence). CDR3 sequence (DNA): TGTGCCAGCAGAACACCCCAAGGTCGCGGTCCCTACGAGCAGTACTTC. This gives the protein CASRTPQGRGPYEQYF.

The chain uses TRBV18 and TRBJ2-3; D is undetermined. The CDR3 contains 17 residues. The germline V and J ends were trimmed by 1 base and 1 base, with 15 bases remaining between them. Germline assignment: CDR1 KGHSH and CDR2 LQKENI. CDR3 sequence (DNA): TGTGCCAGCTCACCACTAAGCACCGTCCACCGCACAGATACGCAGTATTTT. This codes for CASSPLSTVHRTDTQYF.